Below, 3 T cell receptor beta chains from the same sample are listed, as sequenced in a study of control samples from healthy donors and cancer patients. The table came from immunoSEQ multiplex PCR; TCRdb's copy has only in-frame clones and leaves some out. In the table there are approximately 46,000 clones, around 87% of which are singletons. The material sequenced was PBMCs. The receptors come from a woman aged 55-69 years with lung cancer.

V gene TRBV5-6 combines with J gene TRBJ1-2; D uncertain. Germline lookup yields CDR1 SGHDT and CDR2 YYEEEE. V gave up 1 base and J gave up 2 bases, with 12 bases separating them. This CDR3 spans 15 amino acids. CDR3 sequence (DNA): TGTGCCAGCAGCTTGAAGGGCACATTGAACTATGGCTACACCTTC. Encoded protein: CASSLKGTLNYGYTF.

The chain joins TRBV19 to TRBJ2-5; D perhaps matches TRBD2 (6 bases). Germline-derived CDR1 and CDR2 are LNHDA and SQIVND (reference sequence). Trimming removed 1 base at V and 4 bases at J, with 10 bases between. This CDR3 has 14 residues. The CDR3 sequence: CASSIAGESETQYF. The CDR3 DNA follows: TGTGCCAGTAGTATAGCGGGAGAATCAGAGACCCAGTACTTC.

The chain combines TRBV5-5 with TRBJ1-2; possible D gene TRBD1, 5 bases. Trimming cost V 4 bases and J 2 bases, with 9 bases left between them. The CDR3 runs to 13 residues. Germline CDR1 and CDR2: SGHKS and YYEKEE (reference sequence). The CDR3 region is CASSGGGNYGYTF. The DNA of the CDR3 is TGTGCCAGCAGCGGGGGGGGAAACTATGGCTACACCTTC.